Reported below is one TCR beta chain. This sample stems from a study of control samples from healthy donors and cancer patients. This CDR3 comprises 17 residues. CDR1 and CDR2 from the germline V gene are MNHNS and SASEGT. Trimming removed 3 bases from V and 0 bases from J; junction bases left unmatched: 10. Profiling relied on immunoSEQ multiplex PCR, and the TCRdb table lists in-frame clones only, not all of them. Counted here are tens of thousands of clones, 90% to 95% occurring once; the ten biggest clones make up approximately 12%. The sequence came from a man aged 50-60 years with lung cancer. Source material: PBMCs. The rearrangement links TRBV6-1 to TRBJ2-5; 7 nucleotides agree with TRBD2. The CDR3 region is CASSDNPGLIHQETQYF. CDR3 DNA: TGTGCCAGCAGTGACAATCCGGGACTAATCCACCAAGAGACCCAGTACTTC.